The present entry profiles one TCR beta chain with its context. This specimen comes from a study of blood T cell repertoires in COVID-19. Study summary: Sites in the United States, Italy and Spain provided acute and convalescent COVID-19 samples.

Clones were read by immunoSEQ multiplex PCR, and TCRdb kept only the in-frame ones, dropping some. The sample carries some 300,000 clones, more than 70% recorded once. The sequenced material came from peripheral blood. The source is a woman in her 30s who had recovered from COVID-19.

As DNA, the CDR3 is TGCAGCGCCCGACGGACAGGGTCGGACACTGAAGCTTTCTTT. Its protein is CSARRTGSDTEAFF. The chain links TRBV29-1 to TRBJ1-1, with TRBD1 matching 8 bases. CDR1 and CDR2 (germline): SQVTM, ANQGSEA. Germline trimming cut 7 bases from V and 3 bases from J; bases unmatched to any gene: 10. The CDR3 is made up of 14 amino acids.